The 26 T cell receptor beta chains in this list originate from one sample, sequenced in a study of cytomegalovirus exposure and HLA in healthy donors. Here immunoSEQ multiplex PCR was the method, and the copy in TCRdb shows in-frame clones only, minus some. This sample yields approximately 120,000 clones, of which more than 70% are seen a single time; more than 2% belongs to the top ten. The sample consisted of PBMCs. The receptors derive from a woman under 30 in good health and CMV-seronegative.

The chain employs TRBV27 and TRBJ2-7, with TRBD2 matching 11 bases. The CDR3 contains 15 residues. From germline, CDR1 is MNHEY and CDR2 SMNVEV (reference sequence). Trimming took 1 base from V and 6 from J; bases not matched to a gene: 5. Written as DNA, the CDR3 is TGTGCCAGCAGTTTATACGTGACTAGCGGGACCGAGCAGTACTTC. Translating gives CASSLYVTSGTEQYF.

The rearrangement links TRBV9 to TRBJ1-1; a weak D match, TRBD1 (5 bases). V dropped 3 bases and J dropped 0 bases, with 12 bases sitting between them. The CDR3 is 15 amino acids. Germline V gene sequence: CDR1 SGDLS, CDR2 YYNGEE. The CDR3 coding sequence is TGTGCCAGCAGCGGAAGTGGGGCGTTGAACACTGAAGCTTTCTTT. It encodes CASSGSGALNTEAFF.

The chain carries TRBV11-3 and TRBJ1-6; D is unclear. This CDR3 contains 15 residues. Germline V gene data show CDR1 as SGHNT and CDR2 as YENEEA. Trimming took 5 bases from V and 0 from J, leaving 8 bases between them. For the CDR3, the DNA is TGTGCCAGCAGCCAAGGGAGCTCCTATAATTCACCCCTCCACTTT. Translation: CASSQGSSYNSPLHF.

The CDR3 reads CASSQVHGGLYEQYF. CDR3 coding DNA: TGTGCCAGCAGCCAAGTGCACGGGGGGCTCTACGAGCAGTACTTC. The chain uses TRBV4-2 and TRBJ2-7; possible D gene TRBD2, 7 bases. The CDR3 sequence is 15 residues long. From germline, CDR1 is LGHNA and CDR2 YNFKEQ. Trimming stripped 1 base from V and 3 bases from J, with 13 bases between.

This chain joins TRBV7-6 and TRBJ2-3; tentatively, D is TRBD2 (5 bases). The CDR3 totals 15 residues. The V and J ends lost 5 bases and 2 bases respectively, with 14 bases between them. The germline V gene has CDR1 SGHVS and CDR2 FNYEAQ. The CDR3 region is CASSPARRATDTQYF. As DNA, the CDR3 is TGTGCCAGCAGCCCAGCGAGGCGGGCCACAGATACGCAGTATTTT.

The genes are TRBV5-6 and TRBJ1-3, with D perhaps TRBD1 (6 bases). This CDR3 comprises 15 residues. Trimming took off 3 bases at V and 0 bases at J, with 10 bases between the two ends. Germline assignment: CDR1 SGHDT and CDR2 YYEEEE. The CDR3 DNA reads TGTGCCAGCAGCTCATTGACAGGCTCTGGAAACACCATATATTTT. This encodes CASSSLTGSGNTIYF.

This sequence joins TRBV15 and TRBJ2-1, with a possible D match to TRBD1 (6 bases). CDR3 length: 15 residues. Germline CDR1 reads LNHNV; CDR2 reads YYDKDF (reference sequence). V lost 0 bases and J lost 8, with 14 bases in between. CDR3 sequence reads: CATSRDPLQGHEQFF. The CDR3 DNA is TGTGCCACCAGCAGAGACCCTCTACAGGGACATGAGCAGTTCTTC.

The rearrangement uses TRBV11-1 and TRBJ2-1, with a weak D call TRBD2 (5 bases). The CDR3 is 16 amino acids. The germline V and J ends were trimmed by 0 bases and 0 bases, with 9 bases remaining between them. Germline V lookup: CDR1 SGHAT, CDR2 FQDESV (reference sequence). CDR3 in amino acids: CASSLAGSASYNEQFF. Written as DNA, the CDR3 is TGTGCCAGCAGCTTAGCGGGTAGCGCCTCCTACAATGAGCAGTTCTTC.

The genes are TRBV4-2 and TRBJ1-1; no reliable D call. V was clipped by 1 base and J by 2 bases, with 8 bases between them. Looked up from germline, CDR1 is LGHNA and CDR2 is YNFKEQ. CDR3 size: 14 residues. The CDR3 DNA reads TGTGCCAGCAGCCAAGTTGTAGAAAACACTGAAGCTTTCTTT. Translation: CASSQVVENTEAFF.

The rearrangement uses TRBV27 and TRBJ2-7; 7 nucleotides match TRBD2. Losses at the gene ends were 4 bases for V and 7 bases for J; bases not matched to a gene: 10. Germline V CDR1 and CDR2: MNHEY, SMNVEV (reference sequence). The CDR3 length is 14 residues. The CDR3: CASSYARTSSEQYF. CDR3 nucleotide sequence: TGTGCCAGCAGTTATGCCAGGACTAGTTCGGAGCAGTACTTC.

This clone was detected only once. The CDR3 DNA follows: TGTGCCAGCAGCGCCGGGACAGGGGCCAATCAGCCCCAGCATTTT. It encodes CASSAGTGANQPQHF. The genes are TRBV9 and TRBJ1-5, with 10 bases lining up with TRBD1. Losses at the gene ends were 3 bases for V and 3 bases for J; bases not matched to a gene: 3. CDR3 size: 15 residues. CDR1 SGDLS and CDR2 YYNGEE come from the germline V gene.

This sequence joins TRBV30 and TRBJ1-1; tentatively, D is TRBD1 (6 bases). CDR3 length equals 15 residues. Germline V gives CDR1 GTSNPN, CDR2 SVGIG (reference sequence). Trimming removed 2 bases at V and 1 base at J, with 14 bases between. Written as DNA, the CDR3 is TGTGCCTGGAGTATCCGGGGAGGGGGGAACACTGAAGCTTTCTTT. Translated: CAWSIRGGGNTEAFF. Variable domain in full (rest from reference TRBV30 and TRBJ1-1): SQTIHQWPATLVQPVGSPLSLECTVEGTSNPNLYWYRQAAGRGLQLLFYSVGIGQISSEVPQNLSASRPQDRQFILSSKKLLLSDSGFYLCAWSIRGGGNTEAFFGQGTRLTVV.

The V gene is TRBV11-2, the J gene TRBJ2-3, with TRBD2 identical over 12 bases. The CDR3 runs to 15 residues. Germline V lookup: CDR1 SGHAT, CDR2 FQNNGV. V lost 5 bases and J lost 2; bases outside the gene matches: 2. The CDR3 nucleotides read TGTGCCAGCAGCCTAGCGGGAGGGAACACAGATACGCAGTATTTT. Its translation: CASSLAGGNTDTQYF.

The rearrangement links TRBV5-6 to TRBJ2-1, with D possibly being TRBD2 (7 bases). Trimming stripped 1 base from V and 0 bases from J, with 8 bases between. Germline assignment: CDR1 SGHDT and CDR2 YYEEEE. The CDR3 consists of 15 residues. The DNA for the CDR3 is TGTGCCAGCAGCTTGAGGGGGGGCTCCTACAATGAGCAGTTCTTC. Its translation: CASSLRGGSYNEQFF.

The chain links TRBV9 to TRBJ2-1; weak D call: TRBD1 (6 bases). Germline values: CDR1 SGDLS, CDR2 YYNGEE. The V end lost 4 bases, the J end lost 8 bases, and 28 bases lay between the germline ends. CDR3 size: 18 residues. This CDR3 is CASSLAARVGQGIDEQFF. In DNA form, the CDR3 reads TGTGCCAGCAGCTTGGCCGCCCGGGTGGGGCAGGGGATCGATGAGCAGTTCTTC. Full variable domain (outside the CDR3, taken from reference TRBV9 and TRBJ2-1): DSGVTQTPKHLITATGQRVTLRCSPRSGDLSVYWYQQSLDQGLQFLIQYYNGEERAKGNILERFSAQQFPDLHSELNLSSLELGDSALYFCASSLAARVGQGIDEQFFGPGTRLTVL.

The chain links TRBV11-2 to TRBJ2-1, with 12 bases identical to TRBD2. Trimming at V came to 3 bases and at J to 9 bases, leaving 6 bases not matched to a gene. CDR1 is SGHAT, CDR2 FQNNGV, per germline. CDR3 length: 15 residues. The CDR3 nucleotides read TGTGCCAGCAGCTTGCTAGCGGGGGGGCAGGGTGAGCAGTTCTTC. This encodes CASSLLAGGQGEQFF.

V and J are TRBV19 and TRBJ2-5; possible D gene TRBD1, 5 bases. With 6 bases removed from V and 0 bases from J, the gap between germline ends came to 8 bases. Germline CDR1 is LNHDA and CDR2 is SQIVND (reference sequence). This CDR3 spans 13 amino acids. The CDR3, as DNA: TGTGCCAGTAGAGGACACCACCAAGAGACCCAGTACTTC. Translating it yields CASRGHHQETQYF.

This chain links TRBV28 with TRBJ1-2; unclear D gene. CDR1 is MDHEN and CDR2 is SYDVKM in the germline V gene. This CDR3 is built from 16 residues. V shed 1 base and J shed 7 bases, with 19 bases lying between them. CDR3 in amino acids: CASSLLVAGRTGGYTF. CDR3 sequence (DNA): TGTGCCAGCAGTTTATTAGTGGCGGGCCGTACGGGTGGCTACACCTTC.

In DNA form, the CDR3 reads TGTGCCAGCAGTTACTCGGGCAGTATCTCTGGAAACACCATATATTTT. Amino acid sequence: CASSYSGSISGNTIYF. This chain connects TRBV6-5 to TRBJ1-3; D is ambiguous. V lost 0 bases, J lost 0 bases, and 9 bases lay in between. In germline, CDR1 is MNHEY, CDR2 SVGAGI. This CDR3 is 16 amino acids long.

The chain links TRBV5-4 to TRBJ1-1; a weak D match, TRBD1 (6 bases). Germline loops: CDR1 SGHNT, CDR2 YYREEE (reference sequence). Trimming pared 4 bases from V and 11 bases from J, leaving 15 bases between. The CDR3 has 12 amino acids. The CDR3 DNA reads TGTGCCAGCAGCCTGCTTACAGGGCAGGCTTTCTTT. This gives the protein CASSLLTGQAFF.

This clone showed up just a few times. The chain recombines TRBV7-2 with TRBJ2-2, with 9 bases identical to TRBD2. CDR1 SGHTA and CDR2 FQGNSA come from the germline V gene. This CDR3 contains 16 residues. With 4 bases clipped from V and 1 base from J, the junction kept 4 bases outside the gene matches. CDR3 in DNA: TGTGCCAGCAGCTACAGCGGGAGGAGGAACACCGGGGAGCTGTTTTTT. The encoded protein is CASSYSGRRNTGELFF. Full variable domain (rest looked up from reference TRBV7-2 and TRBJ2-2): GAGVSQSPSNKVTEKGKDVELRCDPISGHTALYWYRQSLGQGLEFLIYFQGNSAPDKSGLPSDRFSAERTGGSVSTLTIQRTQQEDSAVYLCASSYSGRRNTGELFFGEGSRLTVL.

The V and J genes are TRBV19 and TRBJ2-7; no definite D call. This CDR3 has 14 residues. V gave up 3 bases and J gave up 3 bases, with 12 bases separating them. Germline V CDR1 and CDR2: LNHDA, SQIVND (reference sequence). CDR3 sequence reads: CASSMGLTDYEQYF. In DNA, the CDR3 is TGTGCCAGTAGTATGGGCCTAACCGACTACGAGCAGTACTTC.

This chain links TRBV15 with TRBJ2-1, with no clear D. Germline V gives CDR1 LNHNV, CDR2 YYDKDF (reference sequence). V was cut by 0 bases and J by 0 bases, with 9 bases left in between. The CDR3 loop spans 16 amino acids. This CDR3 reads CATSRDERFSYNEQFF. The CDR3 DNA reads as TGTGCCACCAGCAGAGATGAACGGTTCTCCTACAATGAGCAGTTCTTC.

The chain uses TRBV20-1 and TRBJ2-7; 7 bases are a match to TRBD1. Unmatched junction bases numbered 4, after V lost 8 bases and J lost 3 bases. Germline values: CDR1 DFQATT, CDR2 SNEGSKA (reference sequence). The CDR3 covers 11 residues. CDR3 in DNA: TGCAGTACGGGACAGAACTACGAGCAGTACTTC. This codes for CSTGQNYEQYF.

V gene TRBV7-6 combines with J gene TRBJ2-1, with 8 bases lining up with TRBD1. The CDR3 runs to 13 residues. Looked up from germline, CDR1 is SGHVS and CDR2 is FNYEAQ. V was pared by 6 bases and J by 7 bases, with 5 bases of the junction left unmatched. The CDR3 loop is CASRPTGGNEQFF. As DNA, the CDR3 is TGTGCCAGCAGACCAACAGGGGGGAATGAGCAGTTCTTC.

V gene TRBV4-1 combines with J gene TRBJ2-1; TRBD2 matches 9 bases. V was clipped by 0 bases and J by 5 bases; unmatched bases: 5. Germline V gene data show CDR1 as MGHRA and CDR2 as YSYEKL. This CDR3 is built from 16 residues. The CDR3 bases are TGCGCCAGCAGCCAAGATTGGGGACTAGCCGACAATGAGCAGTTCTTC. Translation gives CASSQDWGLADNEQFF.